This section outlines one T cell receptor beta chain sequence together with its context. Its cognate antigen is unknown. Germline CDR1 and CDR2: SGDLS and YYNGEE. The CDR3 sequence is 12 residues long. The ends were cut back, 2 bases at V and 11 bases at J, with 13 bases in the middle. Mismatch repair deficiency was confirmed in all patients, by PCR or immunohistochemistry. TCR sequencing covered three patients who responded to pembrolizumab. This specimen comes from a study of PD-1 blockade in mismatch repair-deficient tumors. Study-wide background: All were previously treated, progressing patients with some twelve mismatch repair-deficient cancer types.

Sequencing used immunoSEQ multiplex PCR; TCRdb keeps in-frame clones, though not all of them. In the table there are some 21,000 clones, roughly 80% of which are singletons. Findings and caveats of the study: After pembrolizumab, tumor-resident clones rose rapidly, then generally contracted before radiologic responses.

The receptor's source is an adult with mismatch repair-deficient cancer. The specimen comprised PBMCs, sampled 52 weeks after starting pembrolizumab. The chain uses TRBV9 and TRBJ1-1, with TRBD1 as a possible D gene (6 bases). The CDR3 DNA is TGTGCCAGCAGCGTGGGCAGGGGATCGGCTTTCTTT. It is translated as CASSVGRGSAFF.